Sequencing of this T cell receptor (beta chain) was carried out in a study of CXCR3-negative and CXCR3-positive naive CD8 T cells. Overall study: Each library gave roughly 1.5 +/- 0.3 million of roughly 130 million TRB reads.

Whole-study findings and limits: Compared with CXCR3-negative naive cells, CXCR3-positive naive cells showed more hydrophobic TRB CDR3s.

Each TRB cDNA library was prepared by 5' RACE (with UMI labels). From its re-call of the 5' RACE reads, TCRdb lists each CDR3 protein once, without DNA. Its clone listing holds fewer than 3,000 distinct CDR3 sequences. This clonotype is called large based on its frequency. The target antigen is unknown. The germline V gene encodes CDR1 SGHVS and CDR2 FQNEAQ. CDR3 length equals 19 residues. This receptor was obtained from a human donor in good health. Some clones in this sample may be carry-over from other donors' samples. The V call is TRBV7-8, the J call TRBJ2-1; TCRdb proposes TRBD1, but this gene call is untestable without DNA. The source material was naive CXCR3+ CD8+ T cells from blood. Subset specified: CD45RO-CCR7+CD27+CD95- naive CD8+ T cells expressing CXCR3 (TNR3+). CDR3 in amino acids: CASSPRAGQASQSYNEQFF.